The 10 T cell receptor beta chains presented below share a single source sample, sequenced in a study of long-term antiretroviral therapy in people with HIV. Sequencing relied on immunoSEQ assay v3.0, run at survey level. This table comes from immunoSEQ multiplex PCR, and its TCRdb copy is limited to in-frame clones, with some not included. The sample includes 15,000 to 20,000 clones, 70% to 90% of them seen just once. Here the sequenced sample was unsorted PBMCs, taken 6.9 years after starting antiretroviral therapy. Source of these receptors: a man between 45 and 60 years old with HIV.

The CDR3 here is CASSLAGGRNSEAFF. The CDR3 region has the DNA TGTGCCAGCAGCTTGGCAGGGGGTCGAAATTCTGAAGCTTTCTTT. This sequence joins TRBV5-4 and TRBJ1-1, with 7 nucleotides matching TRBD1. CDR1 SGHNT and CDR2 YYREEE come from the germline V gene (reference sequence). J gave up 6 bases and V 0 bases, and 8 bases lay outside the gene matches. This CDR3 region has 15 residues.

This chain connects TRBV30 to TRBJ2-7; 7 positions agree with TRBD2. CDR3 length: 14 residues. V was clipped by 4 bases and J by 0 bases; unmatched bases: 6. CDR1 is GTSNPN and CDR2 is SVGIG in the germline V gene (reference sequence). CDR3 amino acids: CAWNHGGSSYEQYF. CDR3 sequence (DNA): TGTGCCTGGAATCATGGCGGGAGCTCCTACGAGCAGTACTTC.

V gene TRBV9 combines with J gene TRBJ1-4; D remains unclear. Germline loops: CDR1 SGDLS, CDR2 YYNGEE. The CDR3 spans 14 residues. Trimming took off 2 bases at V and 0 bases at J, with 5 bases between the two ends. This chain's CDR3 is CASSVEATNEKLFF. Here the CDR3 DNA reads TGTGCCAGCAGCGTGGAGGCAACTAATGAAAAACTGTTTTTT.

This sequence joins TRBV30 and TRBJ1-2; D is unresolved. This CDR3 comprises 11 residues. Between the trimmed V and J ends, which lost 0 bases and 8 bases, there was a span of 7 bases. The germline CDR1 and CDR2 sequences are GTSNPN and SVGIG (reference sequence). CDR3 bases: TGTGCCTGGAGTGTACTAGAAGGCTACACCTTC. This encodes CAWSVLEGYTF. Looking up the rest from reference TRBV30 and TRBJ1-2 gives the full variable domain: SQTIHQWPATLVQPVGSPLSLECTVEGTSNPNLYWYRQAAGRGLQLLFYSVGIGQISSEVPQNLSASRPQDRQFILSSKKLLLSDSGFYLCAWSVLEGYTFGSGTRLTVV.

This chain joins TRBV19 and TRBJ2-2; D could derive from TRBD1 or TRBD2 (5 bases each). CDR1 LNHDA and CDR2 SQIVND come from the germline V gene (reference sequence). The CDR3 totals 13 residues. V was shortened by 2 bases and J by 7 bases, with 8 bases between the two germline ends. The CDR3: CASSISGGGELFF. The CDR3 nucleotides read TGTGCCAGTAGTATAAGTGGGGGCGGGGAGCTGTTTTTT.

The CDR3, as DNA: TGCGCCAGCAGCCAACTACCTAATGAGCAGTTCTTC. It is translated as CASSQLPNEQFF. The J gene is TRBJ2-1, the V gene TRBV4-3; D gene unclear. CDR1 and CDR2 from the germline V gene are LGHNA and YSLEER. V was pared by 2 bases and J by 7 bases, with 6 bases between. The CDR3 runs 12 residues.

This chain uses TRBV28 with TRBJ2-3; 7 nucleotides agree with TRBD2. V was clipped by 2 bases and J by 4 bases; unmatched bases: 6. This CDR3 has 15 amino acids. Germline lookup yields CDR1 MDHEN and CDR2 SYDVKM. The CDR3 DNA follows: TGTGCCAGCAGTTTAGCGGGAGAGGTGTCAGATACGCAGTATTTT. This translates into CASSLAGEVSDTQYF.

CDR3 coding DNA: TGTGCCACCAGCAGATGGAGGGGGCGCGGTCAGCCCCAGCATTTT. Amino acid sequence: CATSRWRGRGQPQHF. The chain combines TRBV15 with TRBJ1-5, with 7 bases matching TRBD1. Germline V gene lookup returns CDR1 LNHNV and CDR2 YYDKDF (reference sequence). Losses at the gene ends were 2 bases for V and 6 bases for J; bases not matched to a gene: 7. The CDR3 has 15 residues.

The chain uses TRBV7-8 and TRBJ2-1, with TRBD1 as a possible D gene (6 bases). This CDR3 is built from 16 residues. Per the germline V gene, CDR1 is SGHVS and CDR2 is FQNEAQ. With 5 bases removed from V and 5 bases from J, the gap between germline ends came to 19 bases. The CDR3 here is CASSAHREQRHNEQFF. In DNA form, the CDR3 reads TGTGCCAGCAGCGCGCACAGGGAGCAGAGACACAATGAGCAGTTCTTC.

This clone was seen a single time. The chain carries TRBV4-2 and TRBJ1-6, with unresolved D. This CDR3 is 17 amino acids long. The germline V gene has CDR1 LGHNA and CDR2 YNFKEQ. The V gene lost 0 bases and the J gene lost 5 bases, with 14 bases spanning the gap. CDR3 nucleotide sequence: TGTGCCAGCAGCCAAGATCTGGAGGGAAACAATAATTCACCCCTCCACTTT. Translated: CASSQDLEGNNNSPLHF.